In this sample, the clone carrying this T cell receptor (beta chain) turned up a few times. As yet, its antigen is unknown. CDR3 size: 12 residues. Germline V gives CDR1 LGHDT, CDR2 YNNKEL (reference sequence). V was pared by 0 bases and J by 8 bases, with 6 bases between. Incorporated into the TCR beta cDNA libraries were unique molecular identifiers, which served to reduce PCR and sequencing biases. There were about 0.85 to 10 million T cells, and about 540,000 cDNA molecules came from them. In TCRdb, the PCR reads were re-called with MiXCR into one record per CDR3 protein. The sample includes approximately 770,000 distinct CDR3 sequences, roughly 46% seen only once; the top ten take 4.9%. This sample was included in a study of post-analysis software for immune sequencing data. Overall study context: Patients with relapsing-remitting, secondary progressive and progressive-relapsing multiple sclerosis courses were all represented. Study results and limitations: A significant reduction in normalized Chao1 diversity was observed in multiple sclerosis patients versus controls. When patients were compared with controls, about 5 TRBV segments were more frequent, TRBV5-6, TRBV5-1 and TRBV20-1 among them.

Sequencing input: blood. The source of this sequence is a girl aged 5 to 17 with multiple sclerosis. The J gene is TRBJ2-3, the V gene TRBV3-1; D gene ambiguous. CDR3 coding DNA: TGTGCCAGCAGCCAAGACTACGGTACGCAGTATTTT. Translating gives CASSQDYGTQYF.